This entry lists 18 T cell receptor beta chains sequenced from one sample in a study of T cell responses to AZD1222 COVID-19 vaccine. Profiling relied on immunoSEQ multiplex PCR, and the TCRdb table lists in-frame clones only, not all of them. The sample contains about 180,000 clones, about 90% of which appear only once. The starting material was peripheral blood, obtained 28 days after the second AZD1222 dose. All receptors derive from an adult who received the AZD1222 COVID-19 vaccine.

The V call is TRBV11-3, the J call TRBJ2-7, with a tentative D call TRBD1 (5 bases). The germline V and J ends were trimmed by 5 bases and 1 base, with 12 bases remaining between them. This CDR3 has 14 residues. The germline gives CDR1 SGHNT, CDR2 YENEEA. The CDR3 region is CASSPQGSSYEQYF. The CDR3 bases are TGTGCCAGCAGCCCGCAGGGTAGTTCCTACGAGCAGTACTTC.

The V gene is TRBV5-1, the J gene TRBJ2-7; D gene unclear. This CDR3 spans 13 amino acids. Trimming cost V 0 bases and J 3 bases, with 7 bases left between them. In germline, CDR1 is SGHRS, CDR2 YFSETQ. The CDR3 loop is CASSLEALYEQYF. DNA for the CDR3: TGCGCCAGCAGCTTGGAGGCACTCTACGAGCAGTACTTC. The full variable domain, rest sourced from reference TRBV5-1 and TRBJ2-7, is KAGVTQTPRYLIKTRGQQVTLSCSPISGHRSVSWYQQTPGQGLQFLFEYFSETQRNKGNFPGRFSGRQFSNSRSEMNVSTLELGDSALYLCASSLEALYEQYFGPGTRLTVT.

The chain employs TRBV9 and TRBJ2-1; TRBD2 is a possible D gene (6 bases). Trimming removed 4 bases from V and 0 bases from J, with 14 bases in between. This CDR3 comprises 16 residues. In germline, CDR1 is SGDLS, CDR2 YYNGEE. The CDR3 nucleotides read TGTGCCAGCAGCCCCCCGACGGAGGGCTCCTACAATGAGCAGTTCTTC. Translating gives CASSPPTEGSYNEQFF.

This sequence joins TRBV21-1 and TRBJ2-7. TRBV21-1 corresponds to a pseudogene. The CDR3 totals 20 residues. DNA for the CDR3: TGTGCCAGCAGCGGGGGACGGGCTATACGCGACTTACGACATCCCCACGAGCAGTACTTC. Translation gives CASSGGRAIRDLRHPHEQYF.

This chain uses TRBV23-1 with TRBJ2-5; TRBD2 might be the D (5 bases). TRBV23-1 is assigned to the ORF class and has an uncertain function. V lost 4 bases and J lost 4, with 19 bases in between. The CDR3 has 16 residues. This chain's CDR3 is CASSPPPREDRETQYF. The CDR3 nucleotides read TGCGCCAGCAGTCCCCCGCCGAGGGAAGATAGAGAGACCCAGTACTTC.

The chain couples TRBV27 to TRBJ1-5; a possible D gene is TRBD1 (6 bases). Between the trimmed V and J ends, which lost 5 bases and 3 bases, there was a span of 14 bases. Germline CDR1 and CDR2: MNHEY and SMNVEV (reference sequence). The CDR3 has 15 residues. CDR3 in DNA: TGTGCCAGCAGTCTCCTCTCGGGGGCCAATCAGCCCCAGCATTTT. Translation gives CASSLLSGANQPQHF.

CDR3 sequence (DNA): TGTGCCAGCAGTTCCCTTACAGGGGCACACACCGGGGAGCTGTTTTTT. Protein sequence: CASSSLTGAHTGELFF. The V gene is TRBV6-5, the J gene TRBJ2-2, with 7 positions matching TRBD1. The length of the CDR3 is 16 residues. V shed 4 bases and J 3 bases; nucleotides not matched to a gene: 8. The germline gives CDR1 MNHEY, CDR2 SVGAGI.

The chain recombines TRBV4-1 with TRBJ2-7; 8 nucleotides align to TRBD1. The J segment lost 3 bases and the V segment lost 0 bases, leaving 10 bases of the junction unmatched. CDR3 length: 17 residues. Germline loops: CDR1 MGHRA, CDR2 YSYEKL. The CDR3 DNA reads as TGCGCCAGCAGCCAAGAATGGTTCGGACAGGGTTACTACGAGCAGTACTTC. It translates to CASSQEWFGQGYYEQYF.

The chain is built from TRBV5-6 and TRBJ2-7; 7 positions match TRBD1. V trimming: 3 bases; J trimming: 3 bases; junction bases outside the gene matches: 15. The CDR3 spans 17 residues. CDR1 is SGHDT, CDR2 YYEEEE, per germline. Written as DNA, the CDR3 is TGTGCCAGCAGCTCGGGTAGGGGGCGAGCTTTTGGCTACGAGCAGTACTTC. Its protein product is CASSSGRGRAFGYEQYF.

CDR3 in amino acids: CASSPDRVDTQYF. In nucleotides, the CDR3 is TGCGCCAGCAGCCCCGACAGGGTGGATACGCAGTATTTT. The chain is built from TRBV5-1 and TRBJ2-3, with TRBD1 identical over 7 bases. After removal of 4 bases from V and 6 bases from J, the junction contained 5 bases not matched to a gene. Germline V gives CDR1 SGHRS, CDR2 YFSETQ. CDR3 length: 13 residues.

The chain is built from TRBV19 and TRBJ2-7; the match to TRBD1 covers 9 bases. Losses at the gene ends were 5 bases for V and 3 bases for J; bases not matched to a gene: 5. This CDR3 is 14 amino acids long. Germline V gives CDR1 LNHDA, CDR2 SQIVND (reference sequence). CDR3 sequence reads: CASSRSGQGYEQYF. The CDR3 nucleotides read TGTGCCAGTAGTCGTTCGGGACAGGGCTACGAGCAGTACTTC.

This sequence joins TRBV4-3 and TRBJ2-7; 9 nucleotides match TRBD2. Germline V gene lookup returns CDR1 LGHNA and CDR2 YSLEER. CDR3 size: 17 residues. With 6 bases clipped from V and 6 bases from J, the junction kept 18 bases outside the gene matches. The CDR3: CASRPERGAHYNCEQYF. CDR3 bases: TGCGCCAGCAGACCGGAGCGGGGGGCCCATTATAATTGCGAGCAGTACTTC.

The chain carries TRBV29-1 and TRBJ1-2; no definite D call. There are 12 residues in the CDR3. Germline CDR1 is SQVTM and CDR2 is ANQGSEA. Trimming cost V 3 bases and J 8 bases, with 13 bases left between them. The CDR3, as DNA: TGCAGCGTTGAGGTCTCCCCTGAGGGCTACACCTTC. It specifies CSVEVSPEGYTF.

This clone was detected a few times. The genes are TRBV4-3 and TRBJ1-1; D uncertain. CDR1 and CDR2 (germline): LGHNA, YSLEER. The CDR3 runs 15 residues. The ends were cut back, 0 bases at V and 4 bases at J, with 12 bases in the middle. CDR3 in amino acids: CASSQDRGSSTEAFF. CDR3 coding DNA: TGCGCCAGCAGCCAAGATCGGGGTTCTAGCACTGAAGCTTTCTTT.

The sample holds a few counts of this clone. The CDR3 DNA is TGTGCCAGCAGTTACTCCCTGGGACAGGGACGGGCAACCCTCCACTTT. Translated, it gives CASSYSLGQGRATLHF. The chain combines TRBV6-5 with TRBJ1-6; the match to TRBD1 covers 9 bases. Germline assignment: CDR1 MNHEY and CDR2 SVGAGI. This CDR3 is built from 16 residues. V lost 0 bases to trimming and J lost 14 bases; unmatched junction nucleotides: 11.

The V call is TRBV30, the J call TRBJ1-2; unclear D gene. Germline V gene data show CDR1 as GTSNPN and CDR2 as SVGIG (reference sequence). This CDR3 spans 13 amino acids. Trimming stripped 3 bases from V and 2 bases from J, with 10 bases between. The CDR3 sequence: CAWRIGGNYGYTF. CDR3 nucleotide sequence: TGTGCCTGGAGGATCGGAGGAAACTATGGCTACACCTTC.

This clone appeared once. The CDR3 sequence: CASSPRAGGSTDTQYF. The CDR3 DNA reads TGTGCCAGCAGCCCGCGAGCGGGGGGGAGCACAGATACGCAGTATTTT. V gene TRBV7-3 combines with J gene TRBJ2-3; TRBD2 matches 10 bases. V dropped 5 bases and J dropped 0; count of bases not matched to a gene: 5. The CDR3 totals 16 residues. CDR1 and CDR2 (germline): SGHTA, FQGTGA.

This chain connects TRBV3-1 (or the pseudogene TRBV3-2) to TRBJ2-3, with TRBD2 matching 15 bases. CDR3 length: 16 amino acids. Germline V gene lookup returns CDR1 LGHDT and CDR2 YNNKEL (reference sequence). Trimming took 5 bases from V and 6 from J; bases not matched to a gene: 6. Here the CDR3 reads CASSYSGTSGGDTQYF. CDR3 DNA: TGTGCCAGCAGCTATTCCGGGACTAGCGGGGGGGATACGCAGTATTTT.